One sample yielded the 19 T cell receptor beta chains listed below, sequenced in a study of blood T cell repertoires in COVID-19. Repertoires were generated with immunoSEQ multiplex PCR, while TCRdb's copy carries only in-frame clones and drops some. The sample comprises about 160,000 clones, about 85% of which are singletons, and about 5.6% rests with the top ten. Input material: peripheral blood. Receptors were obtained from a woman aged 45-60 years with COVID-19, enrolled during active disease.

The chain carries TRBV27 and TRBJ1-5; maybe TRBD1 (5 bases). The CDR3 sequence is 15 residues long. Germline-derived CDR1 and CDR2 are MNHEY and SMNVEV (reference sequence). Trimming cost V 6 bases and J 0 bases, with 12 bases left between them. The DNA of the CDR3 is TGTGCCAGCAGACCCGACAGCTATAGCAATCAGCCCCAGCATTTT. It translates to CASRPDSYSNQPQHF.

The gene calls are TRBV12-3 or TRBV12-4 and TRBJ1-2, with a possible D match to TRBD1 (6 bases). Trimming shortened V by 5 bases and J by 7 bases, and 14 bases separated the two germline ends. CDR3 length: 13 residues. The CDR3 spells CASSGTGWSGYTF. CDR3 nucleotides: TGTGCCAGCAGTGGAACAGGGTGGAGTGGCTACACCTTC.

The chain combines TRBV11-2 with TRBJ1-1; D uncertain. Germline V lookup: CDR1 SGHAT, CDR2 FQNNGV. The CDR3 is 14 amino acids. Deletions cut 2 bases from V and 2 bases from J, with 9 bases between. CDR3 region: CASSLNGDNTEAFF. CDR3 nucleotide sequence: TGTGCCAGCAGCTTAAACGGGGATAACACTGAAGCTTTCTTT. Together with reference TRBV11-2 and TRBJ1-1, the CDR3 gives the full variable domain: EAGVAQSPRYKIIEKRQSVAFWCNPISGHATLYWYQQILGQGPKLLIQFQNNGVVDDSQLPKDRFSAERLKGVDSTLKIQPAKLEDSAVYLCASSLNGDNTEAFFGQGTRLTVV.

The gene calls are TRBV4-3 and TRBJ2-3; D perhaps matches TRBD1 (5 bases). Germline V CDR1 and CDR2: LGHNA, YSLEER. Between the trimmed V and J ends, which lost 3 bases and 1 base, there was a span of 8 bases. This CDR3 comprises 14 residues. Written as DNA, the CDR3 is TGCGCCAGCAGCCACAAAGGGGGCACAGATACGCAGTATTTT. As protein: CASSHKGGTDTQYF.

This chain joins TRBV4-2 and TRBJ2-1, with TRBD2 matching 8 bases. From germline, CDR1 is LGHNA and CDR2 YNFKEQ. The CDR3 covers 19 residues. V trimming: 1 base; J trimming: 0 bases; junction bases outside the gene matches: 11. The CDR3 reads CASSQGGSGSGSSYNEQFF. The CDR3 coding sequence is TGTGCCAGCAGCCAAGGGGGAAGTGGGAGCGGGAGCTCCTACAATGAGCAGTTCTTC.

The chain uses TRBV6-2 or TRBV6-3 and TRBJ2-3, with 9 bases identical to TRBD2. The germline V gene has CDR1 MNHEY and CDR2 SVGEGT. This CDR3 has 16 residues. After removal of 4 bases from V and 2 bases from J, the junction contained 7 bases not matched to a gene. The CDR3 sequence: CASSSALAGYTDTQYF. The CDR3 nucleotides read TGTGCCAGCAGTTCAGCACTAGCGGGTTACACAGATACGCAGTATTTT.

Comment on this clone: Distinct nucleotide sequences in the sample also encode this CDR3. J is TRBJ1-6 and V is TRBV19, with 9 bases fitting TRBD1. The ends lost 4 bases at V and 7 bases at J; junction bases unmatched: 5. The CDR3 covers 15 residues. Germline V CDR1 and CDR2: LNHDA, SQIVND (reference sequence). CDR3 DNA sequence: TGTGCCAGTAGTACCGGACAGGGGAACAATTCACCCCTCCACTTT. This sequence encodes CASSTGQGNNSPLHF.

The V call is TRBV5-1, the J call TRBJ2-2; TRBD2 matches at 10 bases. Unmatched junction bases numbered 7, after V lost 4 bases and J lost 7 bases. This CDR3 contains 15 residues. Germline-derived CDR1 and CDR2 are SGHRS and YFSETQ. The CDR3 bases are TGCGCCAGCAGCGCCGGGACTAGCGAGGGCGGGGAGCTGTTTTTT. The encoded protein is CASSAGTSEGGELFF.

Here the CDR3 DNA reads TGTGCCAGCAGCCCCTTCGAGGGAGTTGACACTGAAGCTTTCTTT. This codes for CASSPFEGVDTEAFF. This sequence joins TRBV3-1 (or the pseudogene TRBV3-2) and TRBJ1-1; no definite D call. V lost 4 bases to trimming and J lost 3 bases, with 15 bases between them. The CDR3 is 15 amino acids. CDR1 and CDR2 (germline): LGHDT, YNNKEL (reference sequence).

The chain has TRBV7-3 and TRBJ1-3; weak D call: TRBD1 (5 bases). Trimming removed 5 bases from V and 1 base from J, with 9 bases in between. The CDR3 is made up of 14 amino acids. Germline CDR1 and CDR2: SGHTA and FQGTGA. This CDR3 reads CASSPGVSGNTIYF. DNA of the CDR3: TGTGCCAGCAGCCCGGGGGTTTCTGGAAACACCATATATTTT.

This clone was observed once. This may stem from a read error, because a much larger clone lies one nucleotide away. The gene calls are TRBV18 and TRBJ2-1; a possible D gene is TRBD1 (6 bases). Trimming removed 3 bases from V and 6 bases from J, with 6 bases in between. Germline V lookup: CDR1 KGHSH, CDR2 LQKENI. The CDR3 loop spans 12 amino acids. CDR3 protein: CASSPDSNEQFF. Written as DNA, the CDR3 is TGTGCCAGCTCACCGGACAGCAATGAGCAGTTCTTC.

This chain links TRBV13 with TRBJ2-7, with TRBD2 identical over 12 bases. Germline loops: CDR1 PRHDT, CDR2 FYEKMQ (reference sequence). V shed 5 bases and J 0 bases; nucleotides not matched to a gene: 8. The length of the CDR3 is 17 residues. The CDR3 region is CASSQTSGGPGSYEQYF. As DNA, the CDR3 is TGTGCCAGCAGCCAGACTAGCGGGGGCCCAGGCTCCTACGAGCAGTACTTC.

The chain joins TRBV3-1 (or the pseudogene TRBV3-2) to TRBJ2-5, with D maybe TRBD2 (6 bases). The CDR3 is 14 residues long. V lost 4 bases and J lost 2, with 11 bases in between. Germline CDR1 and CDR2: LGHDT and YNNKEL (reference sequence). This CDR3 reads CASSRDGGQETQYF. Written as DNA, the CDR3 is TGTGCCAGCAGCCGTGACGGGGGACAAGAGACCCAGTACTTC.

The chain links TRBV11-1 to TRBJ2-7; 11 bases are a match to TRBD1. The CDR3 sequence is 14 residues long. Unmatched junction bases numbered 7, after V lost 5 bases and J lost 7 bases. The germline gives CDR1 SGHAT, CDR2 FQDESV (reference sequence). CDR3 sequence reads: CASSQPGQGGEQYF. The CDR3 DNA reads as TGTGCCAGCAGCCAACCGGGACAGGGGGGAGAGCAGTACTTC.

CDR3 coding DNA: TGTGCCACCAGTGATTCCACCCCAGGGAAAGAGACCCAGTACTTC. This encodes CATSDSTPGKETQYF. The chain links TRBV24-1 to TRBJ2-5; the D gene is possibly TRBD1 (5 bases). This CDR3 contains 15 residues. V lost 2 bases to trimming and J lost 3 bases, with 12 bases between them. The germline gives CDR1 KGHDR, CDR2 SFDVKD.

This clone was seen only a few times. The rearrangement links TRBV7-9 to TRBJ2-7; TRBD1 agrees at 7 bases. V lost 0 bases, J lost 0 bases, and 2 bases stayed unmatched. The length of the CDR3 is 15 residues. Germline-derived CDR1 and CDR2 are SEHNR and FQNEAQ (reference sequence). The CDR3 loop reads CASSLATGSSYEQYF. The CDR3 DNA reads as TGTGCCAGCAGCTTAGCGACAGGGAGCTCCTACGAGCAGTACTTC.

This chain joins TRBV6-5 and TRBJ2-5, with 7 bases that match TRBD1. Germline lookup yields CDR1 MNHEY and CDR2 SVGAGI. The CDR3 length is 15 residues. J lost 5 bases, V lost 6 bases, and 12 bases had no gene match. The DNA for the CDR3 is TGTGCCAGCAGACCCGGACAGGCCTCAGGGGAGACCCAGTACTTC. Amino acid sequence: CASRPGQASGETQYF.

The chain uses TRBV28 and TRBJ2-5; TRBD1 aligns across 7 bases. Germline assignment: CDR1 MDHEN and CDR2 SYDVKM. J lost 5 bases, V lost 5 bases, and 11 bases had no gene match. The CDR3 loop spans 15 amino acids. The CDR3: CASSTGTAASETQYF. The CDR3 coding sequence is TGTGCCAGCAGTACCGGGACAGCAGCTTCTGAGACCCAGTACTTC.

The table lists this clone with a count of one. This chain connects TRBV3-1 (or the pseudogene TRBV3-2) to TRBJ2-5; 11 bases agree with TRBD2. Germline assignment: CDR1 LGHDT and CDR2 YNNKEL (reference sequence). The CDR3 runs to 15 residues. V trimming: 3 bases; J trimming: 4 bases; junction bases outside the gene matches: 4. The CDR3 loop reads CASSHSGGAAETQYF. Here the CDR3 DNA reads TGTGCCAGCAGCCATAGCGGGGGGGCCGCAGAGACCCAGTACTTC.